The 23 T cell receptor beta chains in this list originate from one sample, sequenced in a study of T cells after yellow fever vaccination. TCRdb passed the 5' RACE reads through MiXCR, listing each CDR3 protein once. The sample yields 200,000 or so distinct CDR3 sequences, approximately 6.3% seen once. The sequenced sample was CD4+ T cells sorted from PBMCs, obtained on the day of the yellow fever booster vaccination. All receptors come from a man aged 30 to 39 who received the YFV17D yellow fever vaccine.

This clonotype was seen more than once but under ten times. The chain employs TRBV15 and TRBJ2-2; weak D call: TRBD2 (5 bases). Germline V CDR1 and CDR2: LNHNV, YYDKDF (reference sequence). CDR3 length equals 18 residues. The V gene lost 3 bases and the J gene lost 4 bases, with 21 bases spanning the gap. The CDR3 sequence: CATSRRTLRVAGTGELFF. CDR3 in DNA: TGTGCCACCAGCAGGCGAACGCTGAGGGTTGCCGGCACCGGGGAGCTGTTTTTT.

This clonotype came up many times. This rearrangement joins TRBV7-2 to TRBJ1-5; 11 nucleotides line up with TRBD1. The CDR3 is 16 residues long. V was pared by 1 base and J by 7 bases, with 6 bases of the junction left unmatched. Germline V gene data show CDR1 as SGHTA and CDR2 as FQGNSA. For the CDR3, the DNA is TGTGCCAGCAGCTTAGGGGGACAGGGGGTTAGGCAGCCCCAGCATTTT. This encodes CASSLGGQGVRQPQHF.

This clonotype was recorded many times. The chain carries TRBV30 and TRBJ2-7, with D possibly being TRBD1 (6 bases). Trimming shortened V by 2 bases and J by 6 bases, and 14 bases separated the two germline ends. CDR1 and CDR2 (germline): GTSNPN, SVGIG (reference sequence). The CDR3 is 13 amino acids. The CDR3 here is CAWSRGSLGEQYF. CDR3 sequence (DNA): TGTGCCTGGAGTAGGGGGAGCCTCGGCGAGCAGTACTTC.

V is TRBV19 and J is TRBJ2-3; D uncertain. There are 14 residues in the CDR3. Trimming left V 5 bases short and J 6 bases short, with 15 bases between. The germline V gene encodes CDR1 LNHDA and CDR2 SQIVND (reference sequence). The CDR3 nucleotides are TGTGCCAGTAGTCTTCTGTCCGGAGTGGATACGCAGTATTTT. Its protein product is CASSLLSGVDTQYF.

This clonotype was found a few times. The rearrangement uses TRBV20-1 and TRBJ2-2, with a weak D call TRBD2 (5 bases). The germline gives CDR1 DFQATT, CDR2 SNEGSKA (reference sequence). There are 16 residues in the CDR3. V gave up 0 bases and J gave up 4 bases, with 15 bases separating them. Here the CDR3 reads CSAREERPAPTGELFF. CDR3 DNA sequence: TGCAGTGCTAGAGAAGAGCGGCCCGCCCCCACCGGGGAGCTGTTTTTT.

The chain's CDR3 is CASRSGNTNQPQHF. The CDR3 nucleotides are TGTGCCAGCCGGTCCGGGAATACCAATCAGCCCCAGCATTTT. The rearrangement uses TRBV12-3 or TRBV12-4 and TRBJ1-5; D gene ambiguous. This CDR3 spans 14 amino acids. Trimming left V 8 bases short and J 3 bases short, with 14 bases between.

The chain is built from TRBV5-1 and TRBJ1-3; D remains unclear. V lost 1 base and J 0 bases, leaving 8 bases between the germline ends. The CDR3 has 15 residues. Germline CDR1 SGHRS, CDR2 YFSETQ. The CDR3, as DNA: TGCGCCAGCAGCTTGATCGGTTCCTCTGGAAACACCATATATTTT. It specifies CASSLIGSSGNTIYF.

CDR3 in amino acids: CATRRTGSINEQFF. The CDR3 region has the DNA TGTGCCACCCGGAGGACAGGGTCAATTAATGAGCAGTTCTTC. The chain couples TRBV24-1 to TRBJ2-1, with TRBD1 matching over 8 bases. J gave up 7 bases and V 9 bases, and 10 bases lay outside the gene matches. The CDR3 has 14 residues. In germline, CDR1 is KGHDR, CDR2 SFDVKD.

The chain recombines TRBV18 with TRBJ1-4; D gene unclear. Germline V gene lookup returns CDR1 KGHSH and CDR2 LQKENI. The CDR3 consists of 16 residues. With 3 bases removed from V and 3 bases from J, the gap between germline ends came to 14 bases. CDR3 region: CASSPSSQRANEKLFF. CDR3 sequence (DNA): TGTGCCAGCTCACCGTCTTCTCAACGGGCTAATGAAAAACTGTTTTTT.

On this clonotype: This could be a read error, since a much larger clone is one nucleotide away. This chain links TRBV6-2 or TRBV6-3 with TRBJ2-7; D call uncertain. Trimming removed 5 bases from V and 1 base from J, with 15 bases in between. CDR3 size: 15 residues. CDR1 is MNHEY, CDR2 SVGEGT, per germline. CDR3 residues: CASSPILGGSYEQYF. In DNA form, the CDR3 reads TGTGCCAGCAGTCCGATTTTGGGTGGGTCCTACGAGCAGTACTTC.

J is TRBJ2-2 and V is TRBV13; possibly TRBD1 for D (6 bases). Trimming took 7 bases from V and 4 from J, leaving 10 bases between them. CDR1 and CDR2 from the germline V gene are PRHDT and FYEKMQ (reference sequence). The CDR3 is 13 residues long. Written as DNA, the CDR3 is TGTGCCAGCAAACAGGGAACCACCGGGGAGCTGTTTTTT. Translated: CASKQGTTGELFF.

The chain employs TRBV11-1 and TRBJ1-1, with 9 bases lining up with TRBD1. Germline V gene lookup returns CDR1 SGHAT and CDR2 FQDESV (reference sequence). Losses at the gene ends were 11 bases for V and 4 bases for J; bases not matched to a gene: 32. This CDR3 is built from 21 residues. For the CDR3, the DNA is TGTGCCTTTCAGCTTATCTTCGGACAGGGGAACCCCCTTACTGTGGGCACTGAAGCTTTCTTT. It specifies CAFQLIFGQGNPLTVGTEAFF.

This clonotype was picked up a small number of times. The chain carries TRBV20-1 and TRBJ2-1; 14 nucleotides line up with TRBD2. Trimming cost V 4 bases and J 9 bases; bases outside gene matches: 8. The CDR3 contains 15 residues. Germline CDR1 is DFQATT and CDR2 is SNEGSKA (reference sequence). CDR3 nucleotides: TGCAGTGCTATAAAAGGACTAGCGGGAGGAACTGAGCAGTTCTTC. Protein product: CSAIKGLAGGTEQFF.

This chain connects TRBV19 to TRBJ1-5; D not certain. V was pared by 8 bases and J by 2 bases, with 7 bases between. This CDR3 comprises 12 residues. CDR1 is LNHDA, CDR2 SQIVND, per germline (reference sequence). The CDR3 loop is CASARGNQPQHF. In DNA form, the CDR3 reads TGTGCCAGTGCAAGGGGCAATCAGCCCCAGCATTTT.

The chain employs TRBV12-3 or TRBV12-4 and TRBJ1-1, with D possibly TRBD1 on 5 matching bases. The CDR3 is made up of 15 amino acids. V was cut by 6 bases and J by 3 bases, with 17 bases left in between. Here the CDR3 reads CASRRAAGWDTEAFF. CDR3 coding DNA: TGTGCCAGCAGGAGGGCGGCAGGGTGGGACACTGAAGCTTTCTTT.

At least ten counts were recorded for this clonotype. J is TRBJ2-4 and V is TRBV6-1; maybe TRBD1 (6 bases). Trimming removed 9 bases from V and 0 bases from J, with 12 bases in between. From germline, CDR1 is MNHNS and CDR2 SASEGT. This CDR3 is 14 amino acids long. The CDR3 reads CASQDRLAKNIQYF. The CDR3 bases are TGTGCCAGTCAGGACAGACTAGCCAAAAACATTCAGTACTTC.

In this sample, this clonotype turned up many times. This CDR3 is CASTRAHYNEQFF. The CDR3 DNA sequence: TGTGCCAGCACGCGCGCCCACTACAATGAGCAGTTCTTC. V gene TRBV14 combines with J gene TRBJ2-1; no firm D call. V was clipped by 7 bases and J by 3 bases, with 10 bases between them. Germline V gene sequence: CDR1 SGHDN, CDR2 FVKESK. The CDR3 has 13 amino acids.

The table lists this clonotype with a few counts. The gene calls are TRBV11-2 and TRBJ2-1; D might be TRBD2 (6 bases). The germline V gene has CDR1 SGHAT and CDR2 FQNNGV. The CDR3 is made up of 16 amino acids. Trimming removed 6 bases from V and 5 bases from J, with 20 bases in between. In nucleotides, the CDR3 is TGTGCCAGCAGTCGGGACGGCGGGACCCAAGACAATGAGCAGTTCTTC. Its protein is CASSRDGGTQDNEQFF.

This clonotype was seen ten or more times. V usage is TRBV12-3 or TRBV12-4 and J usage is TRBJ2-1; D gene unclear. The ends were cut back, 5 bases at V and 10 bases at J, with 6 bases in the middle. The length of the CDR3 is 10 residues. CDR3 nucleotides: TGTGCCAGCAGTCTTAGGGAGCAGTTCTTC. Its protein is CASSLREQFF.

This clonotype was observed at least ten times. The chain joins TRBV12-3 or TRBV12-4 to TRBJ2-7, with D perhaps matching TRBD2 (5 bases). The CDR3 contains 17 residues. Trimming cost V 3 bases and J 6 bases, with 24 bases left between them. CDR3 loop: CASSFSAFGQRKGEQYF. In nucleotides, the CDR3 is TGTGCCAGCAGTTTTTCCGCGTTTGGCCAGCGGAAGGGCGAGCAGTACTTC.

This clonotype showed up many times. J is TRBJ2-7 and V is TRBV7-2, with TRBD2 identical over 7 bases. The CDR3 is made up of 15 amino acids. Germline assignment: CDR1 SGHTA and CDR2 FQGNSA. V was pared by 2 bases and J by 2 bases, with 6 bases of the junction left unmatched. The CDR3 reads CASSLKSGTAYEQYF. The CDR3 bases are TGTGCCAGCAGCTTAAAGAGCGGGACCGCCTACGAGCAGTACTTC.

This chain links TRBV7-2 with TRBJ2-1; perhaps D is TRBD1 or TRBD2 (6 bases each). Germline values: CDR1 SGHTA, CDR2 FQGNSA. With 4 bases removed from V and 1 base from J, the gap between germline ends came to 14 bases. This CDR3 comprises 16 residues. The CDR3 coding sequence is TGTGCCAGCAGCTCCGCGGGGCAGGGGTCCTACAATGAGCAGTTCTTC. As protein: CASSSAGQGSYNEQFF.

The sample holds many counts of this clonotype. The rearrangement uses TRBV5-1 and TRBJ2-3; TRBD2 matches 11 bases. This CDR3 has 16 residues. With 3 bases clipped from V and 1 base from J, the junction kept 4 bases outside the gene matches. Germline V CDR1 and CDR2: SGHRS, YFSETQ. The CDR3 loop reads CASSYSGRGRTDTQYF. CDR3 DNA: TGCGCCAGCAGCTATAGCGGGAGGGGTCGCACAGATACGCAGTATTTT.